This T cell receptor (beta chain) was retrieved from a study of OX40 agonist ivuxolimab in advanced cancers. Trimming left V 5 bases short and J 4 bases short, with 15 bases between. This CDR3 region has 14 residues. From germline, CDR1 is SGHRS and CDR2 YFSETQ. The protocol was immunoSEQ multiplex PCR, while the TCRdb copy is restricted to in-frame clones and leaves out a portion. The sample yields roughly 70,000 clones, around 85% seen once. To note about this clone: The antigen is not known.

Points from the study as a whole: Normalized expansion of T-cell clones was also low for some nonresponders.

The V gene is TRBV5-1, the J gene TRBJ2-5; D may correspond to TRBD1 or TRBD2 (5 bases each). The receptor was isolated from an adult with an advanced solid tumor such as melanoma, head and neck, liver or kidney cancer. This sample comprised CD4+ or CD8+ T cells sorted from blood, obtained in a trial of the OX40 agonist ivuxolimab. The CDR3 sequence is CASRGTLSTETQYF. The DNA for the CDR3 is TGCGCCAGCAGGGGGACCCTAAGTACAGAGACCCAGTACTTC.